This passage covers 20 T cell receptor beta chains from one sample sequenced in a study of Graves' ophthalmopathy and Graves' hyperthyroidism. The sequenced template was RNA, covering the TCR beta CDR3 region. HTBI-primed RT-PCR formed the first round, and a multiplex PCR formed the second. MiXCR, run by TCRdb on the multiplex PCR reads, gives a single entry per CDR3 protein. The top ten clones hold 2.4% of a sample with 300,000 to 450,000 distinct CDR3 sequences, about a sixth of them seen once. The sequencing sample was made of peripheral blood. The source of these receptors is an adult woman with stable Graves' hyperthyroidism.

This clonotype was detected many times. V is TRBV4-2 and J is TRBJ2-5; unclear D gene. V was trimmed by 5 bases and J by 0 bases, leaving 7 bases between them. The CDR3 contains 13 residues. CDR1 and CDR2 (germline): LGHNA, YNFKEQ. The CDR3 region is CASSRSNQETQYF. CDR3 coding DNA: TGTGCCAGCAGCAGGAGTAACCAAGAGACCCAGTACTTC.

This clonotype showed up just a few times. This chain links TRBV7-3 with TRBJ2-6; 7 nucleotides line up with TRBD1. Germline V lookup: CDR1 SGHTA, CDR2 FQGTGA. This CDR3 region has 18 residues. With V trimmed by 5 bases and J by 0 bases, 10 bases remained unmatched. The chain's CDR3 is CASSPQTGLDSGANVLTF. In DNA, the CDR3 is TGTGCCAGCAGCCCCCAGACAGGGTTGGACTCTGGGGCCAACGTCCTGACTTTC.

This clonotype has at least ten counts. The CDR3 spells CASRINRGPNTGELFF. CDR3 coding DNA: TGTGCCAGCAGGATAAACAGGGGGCCGAACACCGGGGAGCTGTTTTTT. The chain uses TRBV12-3 or TRBV12-4 and TRBJ2-2; 9 nucleotides agree with TRBD1. This CDR3 has 16 residues. After removal of 6 bases from V and 0 bases from J, the junction contained 5 bases not matched to a gene.

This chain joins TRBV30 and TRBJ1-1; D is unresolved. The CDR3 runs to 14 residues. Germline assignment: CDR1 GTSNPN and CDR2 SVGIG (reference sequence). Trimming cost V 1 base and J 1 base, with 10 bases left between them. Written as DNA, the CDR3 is TGTGCCTGGAGTGGAGACGGGAAGAACACTGAAGCTTTCTTT. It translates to CAWSGDGKNTEAFF.

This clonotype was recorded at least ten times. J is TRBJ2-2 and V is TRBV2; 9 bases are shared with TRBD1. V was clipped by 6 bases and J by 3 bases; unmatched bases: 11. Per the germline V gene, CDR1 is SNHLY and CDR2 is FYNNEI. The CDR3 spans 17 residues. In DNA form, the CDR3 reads TGTGCCAGCAGGGGGGGACAGGGACGCGGGTACACCGGGGAGCTGTTTTTT. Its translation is CASRGGQGRGYTGELFF.

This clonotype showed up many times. In nucleotides, the CDR3 is TGCGCCAGCAGCCAGGTAGAGGCAGGGCCACTCGACGAGCAGTACTTC. Amino acid sequence: CASSQVEAGPLDEQYF. J is TRBJ2-7 and V is TRBV4-1; tentative D call: TRBD1 (5 bases). Trimming cost V 3 bases and J 5 bases, with 20 bases left between them. The CDR3 runs to 16 residues. CDR1 is MGHRA and CDR2 is YSYEKL in the germline V gene.

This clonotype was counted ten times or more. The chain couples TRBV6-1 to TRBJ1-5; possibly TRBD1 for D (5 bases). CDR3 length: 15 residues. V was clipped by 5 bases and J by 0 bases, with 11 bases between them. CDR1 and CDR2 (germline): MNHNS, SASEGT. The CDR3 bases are TGTGCCAGCAGTATTACTGACAGTAGCAATCAGCCCCAGCATTTT. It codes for CASSITDSSNQPQHF.

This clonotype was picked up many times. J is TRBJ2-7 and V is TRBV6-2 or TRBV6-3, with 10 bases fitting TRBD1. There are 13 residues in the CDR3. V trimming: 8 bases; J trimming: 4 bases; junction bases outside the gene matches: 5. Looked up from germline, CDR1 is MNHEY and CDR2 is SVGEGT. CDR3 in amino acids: CASWDRGMYEQYF. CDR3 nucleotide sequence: TGTGCCAGCTGGGACAGGGGCATGTACGAGCAGTACTTC.

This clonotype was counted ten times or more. The CDR3 DNA sequence: TGTGCCAGCAGCCAAGGGACAGGGAAGGGTGGCTACACCTTC. Amino acid sequence: CASSQGTGKGGYTF. The chain has TRBV14 and TRBJ1-2; 8 nucleotides line up with TRBD1. V shed 1 base, J shed 7 bases, and the junction held 5 bases outside the gene matches. The CDR3 is 14 amino acids. Looked up from germline, CDR1 is SGHDN and CDR2 is FVKESK.

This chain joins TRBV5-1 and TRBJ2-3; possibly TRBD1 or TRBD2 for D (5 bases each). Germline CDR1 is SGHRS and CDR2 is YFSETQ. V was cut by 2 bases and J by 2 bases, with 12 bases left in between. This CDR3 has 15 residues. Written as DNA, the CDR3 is TGCGCCAGCAGCTTCGAAACCGGGACCACAGATACGCAGTATTTT. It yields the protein CASSFETGTTDTQYF.

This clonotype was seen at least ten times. The CDR3 sequence is CASTHQDSSSYEQYF. The CDR3 coding sequence is TGTGCCAGCACCCACCAGGACAGTAGCTCCTACGAGCAGTACTTC. The V call is TRBV2, the J call TRBJ2-7, with D perhaps TRBD1 (6 bases). Per the germline V gene, CDR1 is SNHLY and CDR2 is FYNNEI. The ends were cut back, 7 bases at V and 0 bases at J, with 16 bases in the middle. The CDR3 runs 15 residues.

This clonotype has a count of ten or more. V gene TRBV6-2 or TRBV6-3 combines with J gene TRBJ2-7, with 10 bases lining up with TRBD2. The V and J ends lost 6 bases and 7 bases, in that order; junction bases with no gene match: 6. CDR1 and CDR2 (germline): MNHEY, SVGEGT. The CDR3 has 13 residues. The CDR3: CASSPIAGGEQYF. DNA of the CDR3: TGTGCCAGCAGCCCCATAGCGGGGGGAGAGCAGTACTTC.

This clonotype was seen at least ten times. The CDR3 spells CASSSNPGQGVKTEAFF. CDR3 DNA sequence: TGTGCCAGCAGTTCTAACCCGGGACAGGGAGTAAAGACTGAAGCTTTCTTT. V gene TRBV27 combines with J gene TRBJ1-1, with 9 bases matching TRBD1. With 4 bases clipped from V and 5 bases from J, the junction kept 14 bases outside the gene matches. This CDR3 region has 17 residues. In germline, CDR1 is MNHEY, CDR2 SMNVEV (reference sequence).

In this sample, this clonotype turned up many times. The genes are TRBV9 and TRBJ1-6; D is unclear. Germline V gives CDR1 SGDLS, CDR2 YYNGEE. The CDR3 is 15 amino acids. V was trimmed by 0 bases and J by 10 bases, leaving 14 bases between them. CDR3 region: CASSVGGGLGSPLHF. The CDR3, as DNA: TGTGCCAGCAGCGTAGGTGGCGGCTTAGGGTCACCCCTCCACTTT.

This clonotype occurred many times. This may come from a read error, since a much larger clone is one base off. CDR3: CASSGGLVGREQYF. For the CDR3, the DNA is TGTGCCAGCAGTGGAGGACTAGTGGGAAGAGAGCAGTACTTC. The chain employs TRBV27 and TRBJ2-7; 7 bases fit TRBD2. CDR3 size: 14 residues. J gave up 7 bases and V 5 bases, and 11 bases lay outside the gene matches. Germline-derived CDR1 and CDR2 are MNHEY and SMNVEV (reference sequence).

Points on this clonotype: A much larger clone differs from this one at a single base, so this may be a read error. The CDR3 DNA is TGTGCCAGCAGTTACGTCAGGGAGAAAGAGACCCAGTACTTC. It specifies CASSYVREKETQYF. The chain is built from TRBV6-4 and TRBJ2-5; D could derive from TRBD1 or TRBD2 (5 bases each). The germline gives CDR1 MRHNA, CDR2 SNTAGT. V lost 5 bases and J 3 bases, leaving 13 bases between the germline ends. This CDR3 is 14 amino acids long.

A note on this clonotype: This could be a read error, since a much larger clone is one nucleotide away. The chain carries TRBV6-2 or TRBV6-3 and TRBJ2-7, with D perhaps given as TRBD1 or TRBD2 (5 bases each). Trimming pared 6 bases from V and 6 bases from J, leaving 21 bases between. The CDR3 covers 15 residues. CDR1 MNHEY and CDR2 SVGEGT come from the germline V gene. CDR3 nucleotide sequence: TGTGCCAGCAGCTCCTACCGGGGACCCTTCCTCGAGCAGTACTTC. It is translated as CASSSYRGPFLEQYF.

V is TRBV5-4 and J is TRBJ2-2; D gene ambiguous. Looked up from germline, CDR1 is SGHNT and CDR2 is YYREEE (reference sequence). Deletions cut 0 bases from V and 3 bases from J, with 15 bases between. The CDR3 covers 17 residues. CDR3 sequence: CASSLDLSRIYTGELFF. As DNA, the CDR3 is TGTGCCAGCAGCTTGGACCTATCGAGGATTTACACCGGGGAGCTGTTTTTT. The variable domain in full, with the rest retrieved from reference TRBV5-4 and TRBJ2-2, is ETGVTQSPTHLIKTRGQQVTLRCSSQSGHNTVSWYQQALGQGPQFIFQYYREEENGRGNFPPRFSGLQFPNYSSELNVNALELDDSALYLCASSLDLSRIYTGELFFGEGSRLTVL.

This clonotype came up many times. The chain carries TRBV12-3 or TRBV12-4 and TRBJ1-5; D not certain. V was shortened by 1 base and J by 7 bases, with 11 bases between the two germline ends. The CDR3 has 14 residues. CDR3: CASSLDRMDQPQHF. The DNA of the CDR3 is TGTGCCAGCAGTTTAGACAGAATGGACCAGCCCCAGCATTTT.

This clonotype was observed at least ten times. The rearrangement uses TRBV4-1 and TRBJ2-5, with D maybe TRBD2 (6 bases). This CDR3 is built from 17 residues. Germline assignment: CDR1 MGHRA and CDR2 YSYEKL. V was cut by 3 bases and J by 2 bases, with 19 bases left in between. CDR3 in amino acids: CASSHPSLRAGQETQYF. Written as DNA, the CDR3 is TGCGCCAGCAGCCATCCCTCACTAAGGGCGGGGCAAGAGACCCAGTACTTC.